The clone carrying this TCR beta chain was recorded a few times. This record belongs to a study of blood T cell repertoires in COVID-19. Repertoires were generated with immunoSEQ multiplex PCR, while TCRdb's copy carries only in-frame clones and drops some. The data contain more than 250,000 clones, more than 75% of them singletons. The CDR3 consists of 13 residues. The V gene lost 4 bases and the J gene lost 6 bases, with 12 bases spanning the gap. Germline CDR1 reads SGHDT; CDR2 reads YYEEEE. Material: peripheral blood. The chain couples TRBV5-6 to TRBJ2-3; possibly TRBD2 for D (6 bases). The clonotype originates from a man aged 45 to 65 with active or convalescent COVID-19. This CDR3 reads CASSPLGGDTQYF. The CDR3 DNA reads TGTGCCAGCAGCCCCCTCGGAGGGGATACGCAGTATTTT.